Detailed here is one T cell receptor (beta chain). The antigen is undetermined. The germline V gene encodes CDR1 MDHEN and CDR2 SYDVKM. V was trimmed by 5 bases and J by 3 bases, leaving 17 bases between them. CDR3 length: 16 amino acids. Assay: immunoSEQ multiplex PCR; the TCRdb copy retains only in-frame clones and omits some. The sample has tens of thousands of clones; about nine tenths are singletons. The sample originates from a study of T cell responses to AZD1222 COVID-19 vaccine. The study, taken as a whole, reports: Nearly half of spike-specific TCRs reportedly go after variant regions that carry no mutations. Seropositive status at baseline applied to only a handful of AZD1222 recipients.

The TCR originated in an adult who received the AZD1222 COVID-19 vaccine. Sequencing was performed on peripheral blood, taken 28 days after the second AZD1222 dose. The chain carries TRBV28 and TRBJ1-5, with D tentatively TRBD1 (5 bases). CDR3 coding DNA: TGTGCCAGCAGTGCAATCAGGGAGGGCGTCAATCAGCCCCAGCATTTT. It yields the protein CASSAIREGVNQPQHF.